Listed below are T cell receptor beta chains from one sample, sequenced in a study of T cells after yellow fever vaccination. TCRdb analysed the 5' RACE reads with MiXCR anew, one entry per CDR3 protein. The sample has almost 600,000 distinct CDR3 sequences, approximately 13% seen once; the top ten hold over 13%. The sample was PBMCs, taken on the day of the yellow fever booster vaccination. The receptors stem from a man aged 30 to 39 who received the YFV17D yellow fever vaccine. Each CDR3 is given with its conserved first and last residue. The D gene is left open where the match is weak. Clone size is shown for a subset of rows, as once, few, many or a class of expanded clone.

V	D	J	size	CDR3	DNA
TRBV5-1	NA	TRBJ2-5	few	CASSLAGTPGEETQYF	TGCGCCAGCAGCTTGGCCGGGACCCCAGGCGAGGAGACCCAGTACTTC
TRBV7-9	NA	TRBJ2-5	few	CASSLAGRAGETQYF	TGTGCCAGCAGCTTAGCCGGTCGGGCGGGAGAGACCCAGTACTTC
TRBV15	NA	TRBJ2-5	NA	CATSSDQSETQYF	TGTGCCACCAGCAGTGATCAGTCGGAGACCCAGTACTTC
TRBV18	TRBD2	TRBJ2-2	few	CASSPFASGSTGGELFF	TGTGCCAGCTCACCTTTCGCTAGCGGGAGCACCGGTGGGGAGCTGTTTTTT
TRBV5-4	TRBD1	TRBJ2-3	NA	CASSLKQGGSGTDTQYF	TGTGCCAGCAGCTTGAAACAGGGGGGTTCGGGCACAGATACGCAGTATTTT
TRBV20-1	TRBD2	TRBJ2-2	few	CSARDALAGRPGELFF	TGCAGTGCTAGAGATGCCCTAGCGGGGAGGCCCGGGGAGCTGTTTTTT
TRBV18	TRBD2	TRBJ2-1	few	CASSRRTGTSGDNEQFF	TGTGCCAGCTCGCGAAGAACCGGGACTAGCGGAGACAATGAGCAGTTCTTC
TRBV5-1	NA	TRBJ2-5	NA	CASSLGWDQETQYF	TGCGCCAGCAGCTTGGGCTGGGACCAAGAGACCCAGTACTTC
TRBV20-1	NA	TRBJ2-5	NA	CSAAGGQQETQYF	TGCAGTGCAGCTGGTGGGCAGCAAGAGACCCAGTACTTC
TRBV20-1	NA	TRBJ2-7	NA	CSAAGGLEGSYEQYF	TGCAGTGCGGCCGGCGGGCTGGAAGGGTCCTACGAGCAGTACTTC
TRBV19	NA	TRBJ1-1	few	CASTARDTEAFF	TGTGCCAGTACCGCCCGGGACACTGAAGCTTTCTTT
TRBV7-2	NA	TRBJ2-1	NA	CARRIDNEQFF	TGTGCCAGACGGATTGACAATGAGCAGTTCTTC
TRBV7-2	NA	TRBJ1-6	few	CASSLVQLNSPLHF	TGTGCCAGCAGCTTGGTGCAGCTTAATTCACCCCTCCACTTT
TRBV5-1	NA	TRBJ2-2	few	CASSAEGEWNSGELFF	TGCGCCAGCAGCGCCGAGGGGGAGTGGAACTCCGGGGAGCTGTTTTTT
TRBV12-3/TRBV12-4	NA	TRBJ2-5	few	CASSPVWEETQYF	TGTGCCAGCAGCCCGGTTTGGGAGGAGACCCAGTACTTC
TRBV19	TRBD2	TRBJ2-1	few	CASSIRGKAGGPYNEQFF	TGTGCCAGTAGTATAAGGGGAAAGGCGGGAGGACCGTACAATGAGCAGTTCTTC
TRBV5-1	TRBD2	TRBJ2-3	few	CASSSLAGAGDTQYF	TGCGCCAGCAGCTCACTAGCGGGAGCGGGGGATACGCAGTATTTT
TRBV30	NA	TRBJ2-7	NA	CAWSVRVWRKGGSSYEQYF	TGTGCCTGGAGTGTACGAGTGTGGAGAAAGGGGGGGAGCTCCTACGAGCAGTACTTC
TRBV10-3	NA	TRBJ2-3	NA	CAISVAVTDTQYF	TGTGCCATCAGTGTAGCGGTCACAGATACGCAGTATTTT
TRBV20-1	NA	TRBJ2-7	NA	CSAVSRRSSYEQYF	TGCAGTGCCGTGAGCCGACGATCCTCCTACGAGCAGTACTTC
TRBV27	NA	TRBJ2-7	NA	CASSVDLASSSYEQYF	TGTGCCAGCAGCGTAGATTTAGCGTCGTCCTCCTACGAGCAGTACTTC
TRBV29-1	NA	TRBJ2-7	few	CSVEGSRGPYEQYF	TGCAGCGTTGAAGGGTCCCGGGGCCCCTACGAGCAGTACTTC
TRBV20-1	TRBD2	TRBJ2-3	few	CSASSGLADAPDTQYF	TGCAGTGCTAGTTCGGGACTAGCGGATGCCCCAGATACGCAGTATTTT
TRBV10-2	NA	TRBJ2-1	few	CASSERVGAYNEQFF	TGCGCCAGCAGTGAGCGAGTAGGAGCCTACAATGAGCAGTTCTTC
TRBV7-9	NA	TRBJ2-7	few	CASSLGDRPTYEQYF	TGTGCCAGCAGCTTAGGAGACAGGCCAACCTACGAGCAGTACTTC
TRBV20-1	NA	TRBJ2-2	NA	CSARDRVNTGELFF	TGCAGTGCTAGAGATCGGGTGAACACCGGGGAGCTGTTTTTT
TRBV20-1	NA	TRBJ1-5	few	CSAREARYYSNQPQHF	TGCAGTGCTAGAGAGGCCAGATATTATAGCAATCAGCCCCAGCATTTT
TRBV20-1	NA	TRBJ2-7	NA	CSAETLGLSYEQYF	TGCAGTGCTGAAACACTAGGCCTCTCCTACGAGCAGTACTTC
TRBV4-2	TRBD2	TRBJ2-7	many	CASSQDPSGRAYEQYF	TGTGCCAGCAGCCAAGACCCGAGCGGGAGGGCGTACGAGCAGTACTTC
TRBV6-5	TRBD2	TRBJ2-7	NA	CASSYKREAAYEQYF	TGTGCCAGCAGTTATAAGCGGGAGGCGGCCTACGAGCAGTACTTC
TRBV30	NA	TRBJ1-5	NA	CAWSVGRWADQPQHF	TGTGCCTGGAGTGTTGGCAGGTGGGCGGATCAGCCCCAGCATTTT
TRBV5-1	TRBD1	TRBJ1-6	few	CASSSGQTYSPLHF	TGCGCCAGCAGCTCGGGACAGACGTATTCACCCCTCCACTTT
TRBV27	NA	TRBJ1-2	NA	CASSLAAAHPGGYTF	TGTGCCAGCAGTTTGGCCGCTGCCCACCCGGGTGGCTACACCTTC
TRBV6-5	NA	TRBJ2-5	many	CASSYSGRSQETQYF	TGTGCCAGCAGTTACTCGGGACGTTCCCAAGAGACCCAGTACTTC
TRBV5-5	NA	TRBJ1-2	few	CASGPGADTF	TGTGCCAGCGGGCCCGGGGCGGACACCTTC
TRBV20-1	TRBD1	TRBJ1-1	few	CSGTVLPDRRTEAFF	TGCAGTGGGACGGTCTTACCGGACAGGCGCACTGAAGCTTTCTTT
TRBV27	NA	TRBJ2-2	few	CASSPLGANTGELFF	TGTGCCAGCAGCCCTCTAGGAGCGAACACCGGGGAGCTGTTTTTT
TRBV7-2	NA	TRBJ2-7	NA	CASSLEGFSSYEQYF	TGTGCCAGCAGCTTAGAGGGTTTTAGCTCCTACGAGCAGTACTTC
TRBV7-9	NA	TRBJ1-5	many	CASSLASGQPQHF	TGTGCCAGCAGCTTAGCTTCAGGTCAGCCCCAGCATTTT